The 26 T cell receptor beta chains listed next were all sequenced from one sample in a study of cytomegalovirus exposure and HLA in healthy donors. The PCR contained 60 Vbeta and 13 Jbeta primers. Method: immunoSEQ multiplex PCR; TCRdb's copy keeps in-frame clones and lacks some. The sample lists 150,000 to 200,000 clones, around 84% occurring once. Sequencing was done on a sample of PBMCs. Receptors were obtained from a man in his late teens or twenties in good health and CMV-seronegative.

This clone was seen a handful of times. V and J are TRBV9 and TRBJ2-1; D perhaps matches TRBD2 (6 bases). CDR1 and CDR2 (germline): SGDLS, YYNGEE. The CDR3 is made up of 15 amino acids. V lost 4 bases, J lost 8 bases, and 19 bases lay in between. In nucleotides, the CDR3 is TGTGCCAGCAGCATCCTGGGGCGGGATATGGATGAGCAGTTCTTC. Encoded protein: CASSILGRDMDEQFF.

This clone was seen only a few times. The chain employs TRBV5-1 and TRBJ1-2; 12 positions agree with TRBD1. This CDR3 spans 15 amino acids. CDR1 is SGHRS, CDR2 YFSETQ, per germline. The V gene end was trimmed by 4 bases and the J gene end by 7 bases; junction bases not matched to a gene: 8. The CDR3 region is CASSREGTGGSGYTF. In nucleotides, the CDR3 is TGCGCCAGCAGCAGGGAGGGGACAGGGGGCTCTGGCTACACCTTC.

J is TRBJ2-7 and V is TRBV28; D ambiguous. Germline V gene sequence: CDR1 MDHEN, CDR2 SYDVKM. The CDR3 length is 13 residues. Deletions cut 5 bases from V and 2 bases from J, with 10 bases between. This CDR3 reads CASSGPLTYEQYF. CDR3 nucleotides: TGTGCCAGCAGTGGGCCTCTCACCTACGAGCAGTACTTC.

The gene calls are TRBV28 and TRBJ2-7; 8 bases match TRBD1. Germline V gene sequence: CDR1 MDHEN, CDR2 SYDVKM. The CDR3 sequence is 13 residues long. V lost 4 bases to trimming and J lost 3 bases; unmatched junction nucleotides: 2. The CDR3 loop is CASSYTGGYEQYF. The DNA for the CDR3 is TGTGCCAGCAGTTATACAGGGGGCTACGAGCAGTACTTC. Using reference TRBV28 and TRBJ2-7 for the parts outside the CDR3, the full variable domain is DVKVTQSSRYLVKRTGEKVFLECVQDMDHENMFWYRQDPGLGLRLIYFSYDVKMKEKGDIPEGYSVSREKKERFSLILESASTNQTSMYLCASSYTGGYEQYFGPGTRLTVT.

The gene calls are TRBV18 and TRBJ2-1, with D possibly being TRBD2 (5 bases). CDR3 size: 14 residues. Trimming removed 6 bases from V and 5 bases from J, with 14 bases in between. In germline, CDR1 is KGHSH, CDR2 LQKENI. CDR3 region: CASSFSEGNNEQFF. The DNA of the CDR3 is TGTGCCAGCTCTTTTTCAGAGGGTAACAATGAGCAGTTCTTC.

V usage is TRBV27 and J usage is TRBJ2-7; possibly TRBD1 for D (6 bases). Trimming removed 0 bases from V and 3 bases from J, with 12 bases in between. The germline CDR1 and CDR2 sequences are MNHEY and SMNVEV (reference sequence). The CDR3 contains 15 residues. The CDR3: CASSLSPGVGYEQYF. The CDR3 bases are TGTGCCAGCAGTTTATCCCCAGGGGTGGGCTACGAGCAGTACTTC.

The chain combines TRBV18 with TRBJ1-5, with TRBD1 as a possible D gene (5 bases). Trimming cost V 3 bases and J 4 bases, with 10 bases left between them. CDR3 length equals 14 residues. Germline-derived CDR1 and CDR2 are KGHSH and LQKENI. The CDR3 here is CASSPPGINQPQHF. DNA of the CDR3: TGTGCCAGCTCACCGCCAGGGATTAATCAGCCCCAGCATTTT.

This chain uses TRBV19 with TRBJ2-7; D not resolved. The CDR3 length is 15 residues. Trimming took off 0 bases at V and 2 bases at J, with 11 bases between the two ends. CDR1 is LNHDA, CDR2 SQIVND, per germline (reference sequence). CDR3 DNA sequence: TGTGCCAGTAGTATAGATACCCAGGCAACCTACGAGCAGTACTTC. It codes for CASSIDTQATYEQYF.

The gene calls are TRBV2 and TRBJ2-7; D possibly corresponds to TRBD1 (6 bases). The V gene lost 8 bases and the J gene lost 3 bases, with 23 bases spanning the gap. This CDR3 spans 16 amino acids. CDR1 is SNHLY, CDR2 FYNNEI, per germline. The CDR3 sequence is CASRQRPRDTFYEQYF. CDR3 nucleotides: TGTGCCAGCCGACAACGGCCCCGGGACACCTTCTACGAGCAGTACTTC.

The chain is built from TRBV27 and TRBJ1-1; D gene ambiguous. In germline, CDR1 is MNHEY, CDR2 SMNVEV (reference sequence). V lost 6 bases and J lost 2, with 10 bases in between. This CDR3 contains 13 residues. The CDR3, as DNA: TGTGCCAGCAGGCCTCCGGGAAACACTGAAGCTTTCTTT. Amino acids: CASRPPGNTEAFF.

V usage is TRBV30 and J usage is TRBJ2-2; maybe TRBD2 (5 bases). CDR3 size: 12 residues. The germline CDR1 and CDR2 sequences are GTSNPN and SVGIG (reference sequence). V was clipped by 3 bases and J by 4 bases, with 6 bases between them. In DNA form, the CDR3 reads TGTGCCTGGAGGGACTTCACCGGGGAGCTGTTTTTT. As protein: CAWRDFTGELFF.

The chain is built from TRBV19 and TRBJ1-5, with D perhaps matching TRBD1 (5 bases). CDR1 and CDR2 from the germline V gene are LNHDA and SQIVND (reference sequence). V was clipped by 3 bases and J by 0 bases, with 6 bases between them. This CDR3 region has 14 residues. In DNA, the CDR3 is TGTGCCAGTAGTATCACAGGTAGCAATCAGCCCCAGCATTTT. This codes for CASSITGSNQPQHF. The complete variable domain, with remaining parts taken from reference TRBV19 and TRBJ1-5, reads DGGITQSPKYLFRKEGQNVTLSCEQNLNHDAMYWYRQDPGQGLRLIYYSQIVNDFQKGDIAEGYSVSREKKESFPLTVTSAQKNPTAFYLCASSITGSNQPQHFGDGTRLSIL.

The table lists this clone with a count of one. V is TRBV5-1 and J is TRBJ1-2, with 7 positions matching TRBD1. The germline CDR1 and CDR2 sequences are SGHRS and YFSETQ. There are 13 residues in the CDR3. With V trimmed by 2 bases and J by 6 bases, 4 bases remained unmatched. The CDR3 protein is CASSFSGGNGYTF. CDR3 in DNA: TGCGCCAGCAGCTTCTCAGGGGGGAATGGCTACACCTTC.

This clone was seen only a few times. This chain connects TRBV18 to TRBJ2-7; TRBD1 aligns across 7 bases. V shed 3 bases, J shed 5 bases, and the junction held 7 bases outside the gene matches. The CDR3 contains 14 residues. In germline, CDR1 is KGHSH, CDR2 LQKENI. As DNA, the CDR3 is TGTGCCAGCTCACCTGGACAGGAAAGGGACGAGCAGTACTTC. Protein product: CASSPGQERDEQYF.

The chain is built from TRBV4-1 and TRBJ2-7; a possible D gene is TRBD2 (6 bases). The CDR3 has 14 residues. Trimming shortened V by 0 bases and J by 3 bases, and 9 bases separated the two germline ends. CDR1 and CDR2 from the germline V gene are MGHRA and YSYEKL. CDR3 loop: CASSQDGGNYEQYF. The CDR3 coding sequence is TGCGCCAGCAGCCAAGACGGGGGAAACTACGAGCAGTACTTC.

V gene TRBV10-3 combines with J gene TRBJ2-5, with 9 positions matching TRBD2. V dropped 0 bases and J dropped 5; count of bases not matched to a gene: 7. Germline lookup yields CDR1 ENHRY and CDR2 SYGVKD. The CDR3 totals 16 residues. The CDR3 DNA follows: TGTGCCATCAGTGAGTCGGGCGGGAGGGGGACGGAGACCCAGTACTTC. It encodes CAISESGGRGTETQYF.

V and J are TRBV6-1 and TRBJ2-5, with 9 nucleotides matching TRBD1. The germline CDR1 and CDR2 sequences are MNHNS and SASEGT. Unmatched junction bases numbered 5, after V lost 2 bases and J lost 1 base. This CDR3 is 16 amino acids long. The CDR3 coding sequence is TGTGCCAGCAGTGAATCACAGGGGGCTGGCCAAGAGACCCAGTACTTC. It codes for CASSESQGAGQETQYF.

This chain connects TRBV4-1 to TRBJ2-7, with a possible D match to TRBD1 (5 bases). Germline V CDR1 and CDR2: MGHRA, YSYEKL. The CDR3 spans 14 residues. V was shortened by 3 bases and J by 2 bases, with 11 bases between the two germline ends. CDR3 sequence: CASSQGPAPYEQYF. The CDR3, as DNA: TGCGCCAGCAGCCAGGGGCCAGCTCCCTACGAGCAGTACTTC.

This chain uses TRBV5-1 with TRBJ2-3, with TRBD2 matching over 11 bases. The junction had 5 bases not matched to a gene; V was cut back by 3 bases and J by 2 bases. CDR1 and CDR2 from the germline V gene are SGHRS and YFSETQ. This CDR3 comprises 16 residues. CDR3 DNA sequence: TGCGCCAGCAGCTCAGGGACTAGCGGACACACAGATACGCAGTATTTT. Translating it yields CASSSGTSGHTDTQYF.

The V gene is TRBV19, the J gene TRBJ1-5; possible D gene TRBD1, 6 bases. The CDR3 runs to 14 residues. V was pared by 3 bases and J by 7 bases, with 13 bases between. The germline V gene has CDR1 LNHDA and CDR2 SQIVND (reference sequence). The CDR3 here is CASSIVAGEQPQHF. The CDR3 DNA is TGTGCCAGTAGTATTGTGGCAGGGGAACAGCCCCAGCATTTT. Supplemented by reference TRBV19 and TRBJ1-5, the full variable domain reads DGGITQSPKYLFRKEGQNVTLSCEQNLNHDAMYWYRQDPGQGLRLIYYSQIVNDFQKGDIAEGYSVSREKKESFPLTVTSAQKNPTAFYLCASSIVAGEQPQHFGDGTRLSIL.

In the case of this clone: A junction boundary mismatches the germline segment, possibly from a read error. The chain links TRBV7-6 to TRBJ2-7, with a weak D call TRBD2 (6 bases). CDR1 SGHVS and CDR2 FNYEAQ come from the germline V gene. There are 14 residues in the CDR3. CDR3 nucleotide sequence: TGTGCCAGCAACTTAGGCGGGGAATGGGAAGAGCAGTACTTC. Its protein product is CASNLGGEWEEQYF.

The rearrangement joins TRBV14 to TRBJ2-5; D is possibly TRBD2 (5 bases). The J call is uncertain, as TRBJ2-7 better fits the DNA end. This CDR3 has 20 amino acids. The germline CDR1 and CDR2 sequences are SGHDN and FVKESK. DNA for the CDR3: TGTGCCAGCAGCCCCCTAAGGCGGGTCGTGGACCCCGCCCGTTCTTACGAGCAGTACTTC. It specifies CASSPLRRVVDPARSYEQYF.

This clone was seen a few times. The chain recombines TRBV19 with TRBJ2-3; TRBD2 matches 7 bases. This CDR3 has 17 residues. V gave up 5 bases and J gave up 5 bases; unmatched junction bases: 16. Germline V gene sequence: CDR1 LNHDA, CDR2 SQIVND (reference sequence). CDR3 bases: TGTGCCAGTAGTTCTAGACTAGCCACCAGCTCGATAGATACGCAGTATTTT. Protein: CASSSRLATSSIDTQYF.

V is TRBV28 and J is TRBJ2-7, with D maybe TRBD1 (6 bases). From germline, CDR1 is MDHEN and CDR2 SYDVKM. The germline V and J ends were trimmed by 10 bases and 6 bases, with 13 bases remaining between them. This CDR3 comprises 11 residues. The CDR3 here is CATHRGGEQYF. The DNA for the CDR3 is TGTGCCACCCATCGAGGGGGCGAGCAGTACTTC. Filled out from reference TRBV28 and TRBJ2-7, the complete variable domain reads DVKVTQSSRYLVKRTGEKVFLECVQDMDHENMFWYRQDPGLGLRLIYFSYDVKMKEKGDIPEGYSVSREKKERFSLILESASTNQTSMYLCATHRGGEQYFGPGTRLTVT.

This chain joins TRBV9 and TRBJ1-6; tentatively, D is TRBD1 (6 bases). The germline CDR1 and CDR2 sequences are SGDLS and YYNGEE. Trimming took 3 bases from V and 10 from J, leaving 17 bases between them. The CDR3 runs to 15 residues. The CDR3 coding sequence is TGTGCCAGCAGCGGAACAGGGACCCCTAGCTCACCCCTCCACTTT. Its protein is CASSGTGTPSSPLHF.

This chain uses TRBV7-3 with TRBJ2-1; weak D call: TRBD2 (5 bases). The CDR3 spans 16 residues. Trimming took off 1 base at V and 0 bases at J, with 10 bases between the two ends. Germline V lookup: CDR1 SGHTA, CDR2 FQGTGA. CDR3 DNA sequence: TGTGCCAGCAGCTTAAGACAAACTAGCTCCTACAATGAGCAGTTCTTC. Translated, it gives CASSLRQTSSYNEQFF.